These 26 T cell receptor beta chains were sequenced from one sample in a study of blood T cells in healthy people across ages. For the second PCR, which ran for about 6 to 11 cycles, a sample-barcoded 5' primer and a J-beta primer mix were used. TCRdb reanalysed the 5' RACE reads using MiXCR and keeps one entry per CDR3 protein. The sample has about 970,000 distinct CDR3 sequences, roughly 51% seen once; the top ten hold about a fifth. Sequenced material: blood. The receptors here all came from an older woman in good health.

The chain recombines TRBV25-1 with TRBJ2-3, with 11 positions matching TRBD2. With V trimmed by 5 bases and J by 5 bases, 9 bases remained unmatched. Germline assignment: CDR1 MGHDK and CDR2 SYGVNS. This CDR3 contains 16 residues. The CDR3 coding sequence is TGTGCCAGCAGTAAACTGACTAGCGGGGAGGGAGATACGCAGTATTTT. The encoded protein is CASSKLTSGEGDTQYF. The full variable domain, with the rest looked up from reference TRBV25-1 and TRBJ2-3, is EADIYQTPRYLVIGTGKKITLECSQTMGHDKMYWYQQDPGMELHLIHYSYGVNSTEKGDLSSESTVSRIRTEHFPLTLESARPSHTSQYLCASSKLTSGEGDTQYFGPGTRLTVL.

This clonotype was counted between two and nine times. V and J are TRBV7-9 and TRBJ2-5, with a possible D match to TRBD2 (6 bases). The CDR3 length is 15 residues. Germline assignment: CDR1 SEHNR and CDR2 FQNEAQ (reference sequence). V lost 1 base and J 0 bases, leaving 9 bases between the germline ends. Here the CDR3 DNA reads TGTGCCAGCAGCTTAGGTACTAGCCACCAAGAGACCCAGTACTTC. Its protein product is CASSLGTSHQETQYF.

This rearrangement joins TRBV6-5 to TRBJ2-7; 7 bases align to TRBD1. Looked up from germline, CDR1 is MNHEY and CDR2 is SVGAGI. Trimming cost V 5 bases and J 1 base; bases outside gene matches: 11. This CDR3 is 16 amino acids long. The CDR3 sequence: CASSQQTGAPSYEQYF. The CDR3 nucleotides read TGTGCCAGCAGTCAGCAAACAGGGGCCCCATCCTACGAGCAGTACTTC.

This clonotype was counted only a few times. The genes are TRBV29-1 and TRBJ1-2; TRBD1 matches 8 bases. J lost 8 bases, V lost 3 bases, and 8 bases had no gene match. The CDR3 extends over 13 amino acids. Looked up from germline, CDR1 is SQVTM and CDR2 is ANQGSEA. For the CDR3, the DNA is TGCAGCGTTGAGGTGACAGGGGCGTACGGCTACACCTTC. It yields the protein CSVEVTGAYGYTF.

The chain links TRBV2 to TRBJ2-4, with TRBD2 as a possible D gene (6 bases). The DNA end favors TRBJ2-7, so the J call may be wrong. This CDR3 spans 14 amino acids. Germline V CDR1 and CDR2: SNHLY, FYNNEI. Here the CDR3 reads CASSPRDGNHEQYF. For the CDR3, the DNA is TGTGCCAGCAGCCCGCGGGACGGAAATCACGAGCAGTACTTC.

CDR3: CASSPRAGVQDTQYF. CDR3 in DNA: TGTGCCAGCAGCCCCAGAGCGGGAGTCCAAGATACGCAGTATTTT. This sequence joins TRBV7-2 and TRBJ2-3; 8 bases match TRBD2. Trimming removed 5 bases from V and 5 bases from J; junction bases left unmatched: 9. The CDR3 spans 15 residues. Per the germline V gene, CDR1 is SGHTA and CDR2 is FQGNSA.

The chain uses TRBV20-1 and TRBJ2-5; TRBD2 matches at 12 bases. V shed 5 bases, J shed 4 bases, and the junction held 8 bases outside the gene matches. CDR1 is DFQATT, CDR2 SNEGSKA, per germline (reference sequence). This CDR3 has 15 amino acids. The CDR3 nucleotides read TGCAGTGCTGAGCGACTAGCGGGAGTAGTAGAGACCCAGTACTTC. Translation gives CSAERLAGVVETQYF.

This clonotype was observed a single time. The junction and the germline gene differ at one end; a read error may be behind it. The V call is TRBV12-3 or TRBV12-4, the J call TRBJ1-2, with 7 bases matching TRBD1. CDR3 size: 17 residues. CDR3: CVSSLGAGGGSNYGYTF. CDR3 bases: TGTGTCAGCAGTTTAGGGGCAGGGGGTGGTTCCAACTATGGCTACACCTTC.

This clonotype was counted between two and nine times. This chain links TRBV29-1 with TRBJ1-2; a weak D match, TRBD1 (5 bases). Deletions cut 6 bases from V and 0 bases from J, with 11 bases between. The germline gives CDR1 SQVTM, CDR2 ANQGSEA. This CDR3 is built from 13 residues. The CDR3 DNA follows: TGCAGCGTCGCATGGGGGTCTAACTATGGCTACACCTTC. Its protein product is CSVAWGSNYGYTF.

J is TRBJ2-7 and V is TRBV6-2 or TRBV6-3; the match to TRBD2 covers 11 bases. V shed 5 bases, J shed 0 bases, and the junction held 3 bases outside the gene matches. Germline loops: CDR1 MNHEY, CDR2 SVGEGT. This CDR3 has 15 amino acids. The CDR3 reads CASSDTSGSSYEQYF. The CDR3 DNA sequence: TGTGCCAGCAGTGACACTAGCGGGAGCTCCTACGAGCAGTACTTC.

The V and J genes are TRBV21-1 and TRBJ1-2; the D segment call TRBD1 is taken from the table without a DNA check. TRBV21-1 is a documented pseudogene. This CDR3 is built from 15 residues. CDR3 sequence: CASSSTASVCYGYTF. CDR3 DNA: TGTGCCAGCAGTTCGACAGCCTCCGTATGCTATGGCTACACCTTC.

The chain joins TRBV6-2 or TRBV6-3 to TRBJ2-4; TRBD2 matches at 13 bases. The CDR3 covers 18 residues. Germline CDR1 MNHEY, CDR2 SVGEGT. The J segment lost 0 bases and the V segment lost 6 bases, leaving 8 bases of the junction unmatched. CDR3 sequence: CASSLGLAGVVAKNIQYF. CDR3 sequence (DNA): TGTGCCAGCAGCCTTGGACTAGCGGGAGTCGTAGCCAAAAACATTCAGTACTTC.

The CDR3 sequence: CASSVEDLTSEQYF. CDR3 in DNA: TGTGCCAGCAGCGTAGAAGACCTCACGAGTGAGCAGTACTTC. This chain connects TRBV9 to TRBJ2-5; D remains ambiguous. The length of the CDR3 is 14 residues. Germline values: CDR1 SGDLS, CDR2 YYNGEE. Between the trimmed V and J ends, which lost 0 bases and 11 bases, there was a span of 17 bases.

Here the CDR3 reads CASSRPGTGFKAQYF. DNA for the CDR3: TGTGCCAGCAGCAGACCCGGGACAGGGTTTAAAGCGCAGTATTTT. V and J are TRBV28 and TRBJ2-3, with 9 bases lining up with TRBD1. Trimming at V came to 6 bases and at J to 10 bases, leaving 14 bases not matched to a gene. The CDR3 loop spans 15 amino acids. Germline lookup yields CDR1 MDHEN and CDR2 SYDVKM.

Comment on this clonotype: Possible read error: a much larger clone is one base away. V gene TRBV7-9 combines with J gene TRBJ2-4; unclear D gene. CDR3 length equals 15 residues. Trimming removed 6 bases at V and 2 bases at J, with 14 bases between. Germline V gene sequence: CDR1 SEHNR, CDR2 FQNEAQ (reference sequence). The CDR3 reads CASSQVGLTKNIQYF. The CDR3 DNA follows: TGTGCCAGCAGTCAGGTCGGTCTGACCAAAAACATTCAGTACTTC.

J is TRBJ2-3 and V is TRBV30; D not certain. The J call is uncertain, as TRBJ1-5 better fits the DNA end. From germline, CDR1 is GTSNPN and CDR2 SVGIG (reference sequence). CDR3 length: 13 residues. The CDR3 nucleotides are TGTGCCTGGAGTGTACGCGGAGGACAGCCCCAGCATTTT. Amino acids: CAWSVRGGQPQHF.

This clonotype was seen only a few times. The rearrangement joins TRBV7-8 to TRBJ2-7; TRBD2 matches at 10 bases. CDR1 SGHVS and CDR2 FQNEAQ come from the germline V gene. The length of the CDR3 is 15 residues. V lost 6 bases to trimming and J lost 7 bases; unmatched junction nucleotides: 12. The CDR3 DNA is TGTGCCAGCAGACCAGCCCTAGCGGGAGTCGGGGAGCAGTACTTC. Translating it yields CASRPALAGVGEQYF.

This clonotype has a count of ten or more. The rearrangement uses TRBV7-3 and TRBJ2-7, with D maybe TRBD1 (6 bases). Trimming left V 5 bases short and J 0 bases short, with 11 bases between. Looked up from germline, CDR1 is SGHTA and CDR2 is FQGTGA. The length of the CDR3 is 14 residues. The CDR3 sequence: CASSPGHSSYEQYF. As DNA, the CDR3 is TGTGCCAGCAGCCCGGGACACAGCTCCTACGAGCAGTACTTC.

The chain combines TRBV5-4 with TRBJ1-2; D uncertain. Germline V gene lookup returns CDR1 SGHNT and CDR2 YYREEE (reference sequence). This CDR3 region has 15 residues. V lost 2 bases and J 2 bases, leaving 13 bases between the germline ends. The CDR3 protein is CASSFSPGGNYGYTF. Written as DNA, the CDR3 is TGTGCCAGCAGCTTTTCCCCAGGAGGGAACTATGGCTACACCTTC.

The CDR3 reads CASSVESRTQREEGTDTQYF. The CDR3 DNA is TGTGCCAGCAGCGTCGAGAGCCGCACCCAGCGGGAGGAGGGCACAGATACGCAGTATTTT. This chain uses TRBV9 with TRBJ2-3; 9 bases fit TRBD2. Germline assignment: CDR1 SGDLS and CDR2 YYNGEE. Trimming removed 2 bases from V and 1 base from J; junction bases left unmatched: 17. The CDR3 consists of 20 residues.

In its sample, this clonotype was seen a few times. The V call is TRBV18, the J call TRBJ2-5; 8 positions agree with TRBD2. J gave up 0 bases and V 3 bases, and 6 bases lay outside the gene matches. CDR3 length: 16 residues. Germline V lookup: CDR1 KGHSH, CDR2 LQKENI. The DNA of the CDR3 is TGTGCCAGCTCACCCACCAAGACTAGCGACCAAGAGACCCAGTACTTC. Its translation: CASSPTKTSDQETQYF.

This rearrangement joins TRBV20-1 to TRBJ2-3; 8 nucleotides line up with TRBD2. Germline V gene lookup returns CDR1 DFQATT and CDR2 SNEGSKA (reference sequence). The CDR3 loop spans 15 amino acids. V trimming: 5 bases; J trimming: 5 bases; junction bases outside the gene matches: 12. CDR3 sequence: CSAYSITGGLDTQYF. For the CDR3, the DNA is TGCAGTGCTTACAGTATCACGGGGGGGTTAGATACGCAGTATTTT.

The rearrangement joins TRBV4-2 to TRBJ2-4; D is possibly TRBD2 (6 bases). The germline V gene encodes CDR1 LGHNA and CDR2 YNFKEQ. The length of the CDR3 is 15 residues. Trimming took 0 bases from V and 13 from J, leaving 19 bases between them. The CDR3: CASSQDISGSDEQYF. The DNA of the CDR3 is TGTGCCAGCAGCCAAGATATCAGCGGGTCCGACGAACAGTACTTC.

DNA of the CDR3: TGTGCCAGCAGCCCAGGGACCCATGAGCAGTTCTTC. Its protein product is CASSPGTHEQFF. The chain has TRBV7-2 and TRBJ2-1; the D gene could be TRBD1 or TRBD2 (5 bases each). This CDR3 region has 12 residues. Germline V gene lookup returns CDR1 SGHTA and CDR2 FQGNSA. Trimming pared 5 bases from V and 8 bases from J, leaving 10 bases between.

This clonotype was observed once. The rearrangement uses TRBV20-1 and TRBJ2-6; D remains ambiguous. V lost 4 bases to trimming and J lost 0 bases, with 10 bases between them. This CDR3 comprises 15 residues. Per the germline V gene, CDR1 is DFQATT and CDR2 is SNEGSKA (reference sequence). The CDR3 DNA follows: TGCAGTGCTACAAGGACGGACTCTGGGGCCAACGTCCTGACTTTC. Translating it yields CSATRTDSGANVLTF.

The CDR3 region is CASSSWDSSEQFF. CDR3 nucleotide sequence: TGTGCCAGCAGTTCATGGGACAGCAGTGAGCAGTTCTTC. The chain couples TRBV12-3 or TRBV12-4 to TRBJ2-1, with 7 bases that match TRBD1. V shed 4 bases and J 9 bases; nucleotides not matched to a gene: 6. CDR3 length: 13 amino acids.